A single sample gave rise to the 26 T cell receptor beta chains below, sequenced in a study of shared clonotypes between healthy human individuals. Using immunoSEQ multiplex PCR, the repertoire was profiled, and TCRdb retains in-frame clones only, with some absent. The table has approximately 1.5 million clones, just under 99% seen once. Source material: naive CD4+ T cells sorted from blood. Subset here: CD45RA+ positively selected. The origin of the receptors is a man aged 25 to 45 in good health.

This clone has just one count. The genes are TRBV9 and TRBJ2-2; no clear D. Between the trimmed V and J ends, which lost 4 bases and 10 bases, there was a span of 17 bases. The CDR3 is 14 residues long. Germline V gene data show CDR1 as SGDLS and CDR2 as YYNGEE. The CDR3: CASSPNSLRQELFF. CDR3 nucleotide sequence: TGTGCCAGCAGCCCCAACAGCTTGCGCCAGGAGCTGTTTTTT.

The chain couples TRBV4-1 to TRBJ2-1; D is possibly TRBD2 (5 bases). The CDR3 is 16 amino acids. V was shortened by 1 base and J by 0 bases, with 10 bases between the two germline ends. CDR1 and CDR2 from the germline V gene are MGHRA and YSYEKL. The CDR3 sequence: CASSQVAGSSYNEQFF. Written as DNA, the CDR3 is TGCGCCAGCAGCCAAGTGGCGGGTAGCTCCTACAATGAGCAGTTCTTC.

The chain recombines TRBV7-2 with TRBJ1-2, with 7 bases aligning to TRBD1. Germline CDR1 reads SGHTA; CDR2 reads FQGNSA. Losses at the gene ends were 6 bases for V and 3 bases for J; bases not matched to a gene: 7. The CDR3 is 14 amino acids. The CDR3 coding sequence is TGTGCCAGCAGTGACAGGGATCCTTACTATGGCTACACCTTC. This codes for CASSDRDPYYGYTF.

Details on this clone: This same CDR3 is encoded by further DNA sequences in the sample. The V and J genes are TRBV7-2 and TRBJ2-3, with TRBD2 matching over 11 bases. Germline V gene lookup returns CDR1 SGHTA and CDR2 FQGNSA. The CDR3 runs 16 residues. V lost 3 bases and J lost 0; bases outside the gene matches: 2. CDR3 DNA sequence: TGTGCCAGCAGCTTGGGACTAGCGGTTAGCACAGATACGCAGTATTTT. Its protein product is CASSLGLAVSTDTQYF. Based on the CDR3 plus reference TRBV7-2 and TRBJ2-3, the full variable domain is GAGVSQSPSNKVTEKGKDVELRCDPISGHTALYWYRQSLGQGLEFLIYFQGNSAPDKSGLPSDRFSAERTGGSVSTLTIQRTQQEDSAVYLCASSLGLAVSTDTQYFGPGTRLTVL.

The chain recombines TRBV29-1 with TRBJ2-1; D perhaps matches TRBD2 (5 bases). Germline CDR1 reads SQVTM; CDR2 reads ANQGSEA. The CDR3 sequence is 14 residues long. V lost 0 bases and J lost 12, with 18 bases in between. The CDR3 DNA reads TGCAGCGTTGAAGATAGAGGACTCGTCGGCAGGCAGTTCTTC. Protein product: CSVEDRGLVGRQFF.

The CDR3 is CASTLVGHLDEQFF. The DNA for the CDR3 is TGCGCCAGCACCCTGGTCGGTCATCTGGATGAGCAGTTCTTC. The chain employs TRBV5-1 and TRBJ2-1; D unresolved. Germline V gives CDR1 SGHRS, CDR2 YFSETQ. The CDR3 contains 14 residues. The V gene lost 6 bases and the J gene lost 8 bases, with 18 bases spanning the gap.

This chain uses TRBV5-4 with TRBJ2-7, with 8 bases identical to TRBD2. Germline loops: CDR1 SGHNT, CDR2 YYREEE (reference sequence). CDR3 size: 12 residues. Unmatched junction bases numbered 5, after V lost 9 bases and J lost 3 bases. CDR3: CATSGSSYEQYF. The CDR3 coding sequence is TGTGCCACGAGCGGGAGCAGCTACGAGCAGTACTTC.

This clone was recorded only once. This specimen includes other DNA sequences encoding the same CDR3. The V gene is TRBV5-1, the J gene TRBJ1-2; D perhaps matches TRBD1 (6 bases). Trimming pared 4 bases from V and 4 bases from J, leaving 14 bases between. Per the germline V gene, CDR1 is SGHRS and CDR2 is YFSETQ. There are 14 residues in the CDR3. CDR3 bases: TGCGCCAGCAGCACCACGACAGGACTCTATGGCTACACCTTC. It encodes CASSTTTGLYGYTF. Full variable domain (remainder filled in from reference TRBV5-1 and TRBJ1-2): KAGVTQTPRYLIKTRGQQVTLSCSPISGHRSVSWYQQTPGQGLQFLFEYFSETQRNKGNFPGRFSGRQFSNSRSEMNVSTLELGDSALYLCASSTTTGLYGYTFGSGTRLTVV.

The rearrangement joins TRBV7-2 to TRBJ2-7; 9 bases are shared with TRBD1. CDR3 length: 15 amino acids. Trimming cost V 5 bases and J 5 bases; bases outside gene matches: 10. Germline assignment: CDR1 SGHTA and CDR2 FQGNSA. In DNA, the CDR3 is TGTGCCAGCAGCCCTCTAGGGACAGGGTTTAACGAGCAGTACTTC. Translated: CASSPLGTGFNEQYF.

The V gene is TRBV27, the J gene TRBJ2-5; 8 bases fit TRBD1. Germline V gene sequence: CDR1 MNHEY, CDR2 SMNVEV (reference sequence). The CDR3 has 13 amino acids. Germline trimming cut 3 bases from V and 5 bases from J; bases unmatched to any gene: 2. The CDR3 bases are TGTGCCAGCAGTTTGTACAGGGGGGAGACCCAGTACTTC. As protein: CASSLYRGETQYF.

The J gene is TRBJ1-5, the V gene TRBV5-1, with 10 bases identical to TRBD1. V lost 6 bases, J lost 9 bases, and 21 bases stayed unmatched. Looked up from germline, CDR1 is SGHRS and CDR2 is YFSETQ. This CDR3 has 18 residues. Here the CDR3 DNA reads TGCGCCAGCACAGGGGAAAGACAGGGGGCGCGATGGGATATGCCCCAGCATTTT. Residues: CASTGERQGARWDMPQHF. The full variable domain, its missing parts supplied by reference TRBV5-1 and TRBJ1-5, is KAGVTQTPRYLIKTRGQQVTLSCSPISGHRSVSWYQQTPGQGLQFLFEYFSETQRNKGNFPGRFSGRQFSNSRSEMNVSTLELGDSALYLCASTGERQGARWDMPQHFGDGTRLSIL.

The J gene is TRBJ2-3, the V gene TRBV11-2, with 8 bases fitting TRBD2. Trimming removed 5 bases from V and 2 bases from J; junction bases left unmatched: 6. Germline CDR1 SGHAT, CDR2 FQNNGV. The CDR3 length is 15 residues. The CDR3 sequence is CASSEAGVITDTQYF. CDR3 bases: TGTGCCAGCAGCGAAGCGGGAGTAATCACAGATACGCAGTATTTT.

The chain joins TRBV27 to TRBJ2-2, with D possibly TRBD2 on 6 matching bases. The CDR3 has 13 residues. Germline CDR1 reads MNHEY; CDR2 reads SMNVEV (reference sequence). V lost 10 bases, J lost 0 bases, and 9 bases lay in between. The CDR3 spells CAIRESNTGELFF. The CDR3 bases are TGTGCCATCCGGGAGTCGAACACCGGGGAGCTGTTTTTT.

The rearrangement uses TRBV10-2 and TRBJ2-7, with 7 nucleotides matching TRBD1. Germline V gene data show CDR1 as WSHSY and CDR2 as SAAADI. This CDR3 contains 13 residues. Trimming took 6 bases from V and 5 from J; bases not matched to a gene: 7. CDR3 in amino acids: CASRQTGTHEQYF. DNA of the CDR3: TGCGCCAGCAGACAGACAGGGACCCACGAGCAGTACTTC.

J is TRBJ2-6 and V is TRBV5-4; D is undetermined. Trimming took off 4 bases at V and 1 base at J, with 9 bases between the two ends. Germline V gene lookup returns CDR1 SGHNT and CDR2 YYREEE (reference sequence). This CDR3 is built from 15 residues. The CDR3 is CASSGGLSGANVLTF. CDR3 sequence (DNA): TGTGCCAGCAGCGGCGGATTATCTGGGGCCAACGTCCTGACTTTC. Full variable domain (outside the CDR3, taken from reference TRBV5-4 and TRBJ2-6): ETGVTQSPTHLIKTRGQQVTLRCSSQSGHNTVSWYQQALGQGPQFIFQYYREEENGRGNFPPRFSGLQFPNYSSELNVNALELDDSALYLCASSGGLSGANVLTFGAGSRLTVL.

This clone was recorded once. The J gene is TRBJ2-1, the V gene TRBV7-9, with D perhaps TRBD2 (5 bases). The V gene lost 1 base and the J gene lost 0 bases, with 13 bases spanning the gap. CDR3 size: 17 residues. Germline CDR1 is SEHNR and CDR2 is FQNEAQ (reference sequence). The CDR3 DNA sequence: TGTGCCAGCAGCTTAGTCGTGGGAGCAGCCTCCTACAATGAGCAGTTCTTC. Translated: CASSLVVGAASYNEQFF.

The gene calls are TRBV7-2 and TRBJ2-7; the match to TRBD2 covers 11 bases. V shed 2 bases, J shed 2 bases, and the junction held 2 bases outside the gene matches. This CDR3 region has 15 residues. Germline values: CDR1 SGHTA, CDR2 FQGNSA. The chain's CDR3 is CASSLRLAGTYEQYF. The DNA of the CDR3 is TGTGCCAGCAGCTTACGACTAGCGGGGACCTACGAGCAGTACTTC.

The rearrangement uses TRBV5-1 and TRBJ2-1; TRBD1 or TRBD2 may be the D gene (6 bases each). Germline CDR1 reads SGHRS; CDR2 reads YFSETQ. The CDR3 is 16 amino acids. Deletions cut 7 bases from V and 6 bases from J, with 23 bases between. CDR3 in DNA: TGCGCCAGCCGGGGGCGAGGCGGAGGAGCCGGCAATGAGCAGTTCTTC. Its protein is CASRGRGGGAGNEQFF.

The V gene is TRBV7-2, the J gene TRBJ2-6, with D possibly matching TRBD1 (6 bases). The CDR3 consists of 16 residues. Germline assignment: CDR1 SGHTA and CDR2 FQGNSA. Between the trimmed V and J ends, which lost 5 bases and 0 bases, there was a span of 11 bases. CDR3 residues: CASSPYRASGANVLTF. In DNA, the CDR3 is TGTGCCAGCAGCCCATACAGGGCCTCTGGGGCCAACGTCCTGACTTTC.

The chain recombines TRBV11-2 with TRBJ1-5; D gene uncertain. V gave up 3 bases and J gave up 6 bases, with 18 bases separating them. Germline V lookup: CDR1 SGHAT, CDR2 FQNNGV. CDR3 length: 16 residues. The CDR3 loop reads CASSFRKRSGAQPQHF. The CDR3 nucleotides are TGTGCCAGCAGCTTCCGCAAGAGGTCCGGCGCTCAGCCCCAGCATTTT.

This chain joins TRBV7-2 and TRBJ2-1; perhaps D is TRBD1 or TRBD2 (5 bases each). The CDR3 is 15 residues long. Trimming removed 0 bases from V and 3 bases from J, with 9 bases in between. Germline V gene lookup returns CDR1 SGHTA and CDR2 FQGNSA. CDR3 nucleotides: TGTGCCAGCAGCTTAGCCGGGACCATCTACAATGAGCAGTTCTTC. Translation: CASSLAGTIYNEQFF.

The J gene is TRBJ1-5, the V gene TRBV4-1; 7 nucleotides match TRBD1. After removal of 1 base from V and 3 bases from J, the junction contained 12 bases not matched to a gene. The CDR3 is made up of 18 amino acids. Germline V lookup: CDR1 MGHRA, CDR2 YSYEKL. CDR3 region: CASSQGAPTGSFNQPQHF. The CDR3, as DNA: TGCGCCAGCAGCCAAGGGGCTCCGACAGGGTCCTTCAATCAGCCCCAGCATTTT.

The chain recombines TRBV15 with TRBJ1-2; unclear D gene. The CDR3 extends over 14 amino acids. Trimming took off 2 bases at V and 4 bases at J, with 11 bases between the two ends. Germline lookup yields CDR1 LNHNV and CDR2 YYDKDF (reference sequence). CDR3 nucleotide sequence: TGTGCCACCAGCAGATCCCAGGTTCTCTATGGCTACACCTTC. This encodes CATSRSQVLYGYTF. Variable domain in full (rest from reference TRBV15 and TRBJ1-2): DAMVIQNPRYQVTQFGKPVTLSCSQTLNHNVMYWYQQKSSQAPKLLFHYYDKDFNNEADTPDNFQSRRPNTSFCFLDIRSPGLGDTAMYLCATSRSQVLYGYTFGSGTRLTVV.

The gene calls are TRBV4-1 and TRBJ2-2; 8 bases match TRBD2. Germline CDR1 reads MGHRA; CDR2 reads YSYEKL. The CDR3 sequence is 16 residues long. The trim removed 1 base at V and 7 bases at J, leaving 8 bases unmatched. DNA of the CDR3: TGCGCCAGCAGCCAAGTGGTGGTGACTAGCGTCGGGGAGCTGTTTTTT. The encoded protein is CASSQVVVTSVGELFF.

The table lists this clone with a count of one. The chain employs TRBV5-4 and TRBJ2-2; a possible D gene is TRBD2 (6 bases). CDR1 SGHNT and CDR2 YYREEE come from the germline V gene (reference sequence). This CDR3 is built from 15 residues. V shed 9 bases and J shed 1 base, with 16 bases lying between them. CDR3 nucleotides: TGTGCCACCCACCCTGGCGGGGTGAACACCGGGGAGCTGTTTTTT. Translation gives CATHPGGVNTGELFF.

The chain combines TRBV19 with TRBJ2-7; D unresolved. The V and J ends lost 4 bases and 2 bases respectively, with 9 bases between them. CDR3 length equals 13 residues. Germline assignment: CDR1 LNHDA and CDR2 SQIVND (reference sequence). CDR3 in DNA: TGTGCCAGTAGTAACGGCCAAACCTACGAGCAGTACTTC. It translates to CASSNGQTYEQYF.